The 5 T cell receptor beta chains listed next were all sequenced from one sample in a study of CD8 T cells in ankylosing spondylitis. TCRdb re-called the 5' RACE reads through MiXCR, storing one row per CDR3 protein. The sample contains 80,000 to 100,000 distinct CDR3 sequences, about 8% of which appear only once. Sequencing was performed on blood, either unsorted or a sorted T cell fraction (not recorded which). These receptors all come from a male donor with ankylosing spondylitis or in good health (not recorded which).

About this clonotype itself: A read error may account for a junction end that differs from germline. This rearrangement joins TRBV6-2 or TRBV6-3 to TRBJ1-6, with D uncertain. Germline loops: CDR1 MNHEY, CDR2 SVGEGT. This CDR3 has 16 amino acids. This CDR3 reads CAISYSPGVYNSPLHF. The CDR3 DNA reads TGTGCCATCAGTTACTCACCAGGAGTCTATAATTCACCCCTCCACTTT.

In this sample, this clonotype turned up many times. This chain uses TRBV4-2 with TRBJ1-5; TRBD1 matches 7 bases. The V gene end was trimmed by 0 bases and the J gene end by 5 bases; junction bases not matched to a gene: 16. Germline V gene data show CDR1 as LGHNA and CDR2 as YNFKEQ. This CDR3 region has 19 residues. CDR3 protein: CASSQDDISSGGLDQPQHF. As DNA, the CDR3 is TGTGCCAGCAGCCAAGATGATATAAGCTCAGGGGGTCTGGATCAGCCCCAGCATTTT.

In its sample, this clonotype was seen a few times. This chain connects TRBV6-5 to TRBJ1-5; 9 bases match TRBD1. Trimming took 6 bases from V and 8 from J; bases not matched to a gene: 11. Germline values: CDR1 MNHEY, CDR2 SVGAGI. This CDR3 spans 15 amino acids. The CDR3 is CASSLPGQGTKPQHF. CDR3 nucleotide sequence: TGTGCCAGCAGCTTACCGGGACAGGGTACGAAGCCCCAGCATTTT.

This clonotype was seen at least ten times. The chain couples TRBV29-1 to TRBJ1-1, with D unclear. The CDR3 has 11 residues. Trimming took 2 bases from V and 3 from J, leaving 4 bases between them. Germline V gives CDR1 SQVTM, CDR2 ANQGSEA. In nucleotides, the CDR3 is TGCAGCGTTGAAAGGTACACTGAAGCTTTCTTT. It yields the protein CSVERYTEAFF.

This clonotype was seen ten or more times. The gene calls are TRBV9 and TRBJ2-3; TRBD1 or TRBD2 may be the D gene (5 bases each). V lost 0 bases to trimming and J lost 6 bases, with 14 bases between them. This CDR3 comprises 15 residues. Germline CDR1 is SGDLS and CDR2 is YYNGEE. The CDR3 reads CASSVGGTLGDTQYF. Here the CDR3 DNA reads TGTGCCAGCAGCGTAGGGGGGACCCTAGGGGATACGCAGTATTTT.